This paragraph covers one TCR beta chain sequence. What it recognizes is unknown. This entry comes from a study of CXCR3-negative and CXCR3-positive naive CD8 T cells. The study's findings and limits: Diversity in memory CD8+ cells fell much lower than the comparably high levels seen in both naive subsets. TRBV-TRBJ usage was alike in naive CXCR3-negative and CXCR3-positive cells but differed in memory cells. In CXCR3-positive naive cells, the TRB CDR3s were more hydrophobic than in CXCR3-negative naive cells. Surface CD5 was comparable between naive subsets; TCR strength was inferred from TRB CDR3 properties.

The sorting of each CD8+ T cell subset was done in triplicate, at 300,000 cells each. Libraries were UMI-labeled 5' RACE TRB cDNA. From the 5' RACE reads, TCRdb lists one entry per CDR3 protein and no DNA. Recorded for this sample: 75,000 to 100,000 distinct CDR3 sequences. This CDR3 contains 12 residues. This clonotype originated in a human donor in good health. Some clones in this sample may be carry-over from other donors' samples. This chain joins TRBV12-3 or TRBV12-4 and TRBJ2-1. The sequencing input was naive CXCR3+ CD8+ T cells from blood. This sample's subset: CD45RO-CCR7+CD27+CD95- naive CD8+ T cells expressing CXCR3 (TNR3+). CDR3 sequence: CASSLLVNEQFF.